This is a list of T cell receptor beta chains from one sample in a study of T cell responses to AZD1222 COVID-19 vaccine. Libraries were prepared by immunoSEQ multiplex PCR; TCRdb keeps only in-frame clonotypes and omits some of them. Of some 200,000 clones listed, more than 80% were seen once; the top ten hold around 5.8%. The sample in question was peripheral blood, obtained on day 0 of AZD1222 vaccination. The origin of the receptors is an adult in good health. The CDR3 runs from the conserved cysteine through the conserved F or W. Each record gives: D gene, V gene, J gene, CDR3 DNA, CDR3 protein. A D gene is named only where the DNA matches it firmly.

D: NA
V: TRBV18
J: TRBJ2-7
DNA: TGTGCCAGCTCCCCGGGAATCTCCTACGAGCAGTACTTC
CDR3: CASSPGISYEQYF

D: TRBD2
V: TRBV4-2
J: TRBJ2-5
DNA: TGTGCCAGCAGCTATGGGCGGGGGGGGTTCCAAGAGACCCAGTACTTC
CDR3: CASSYGRGGFQETQYF

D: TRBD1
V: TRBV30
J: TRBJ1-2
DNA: TGTGCCTGGAGTGCCACGCCCGGGACAGTTTATGGCTACACCTTC
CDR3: CAWSATPGTVYGYTF

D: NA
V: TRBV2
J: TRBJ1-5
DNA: TGTGCCAGCACCTGGGAAGGGGAGGGTCAGCCCCAGCATTTT
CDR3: CASTWEGEGQPQHF

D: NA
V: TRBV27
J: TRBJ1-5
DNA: TGTGCCAGCAGTTTCGGTCCCAATCAGCCCCAGCATTTT
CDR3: CASSFGPNQPQHF

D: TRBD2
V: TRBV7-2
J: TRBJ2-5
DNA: TGTGCCAGCAGCCCTAGCGGGGGGCATCAAGAGACCCAGTACTTC
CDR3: CASSPSGGHQETQYF

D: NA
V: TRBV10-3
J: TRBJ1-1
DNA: TGTGCCATCAGTGGCGCGGGACTCACGAGCACTGAAGCTTTCTTT
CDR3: CAISGAGLTSTEAFF

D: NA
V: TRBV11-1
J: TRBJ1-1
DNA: TGTGCCAGCTCCAGAAGGGGCCTGAACACTGAAGCTTTCTTT
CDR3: CASSRRGLNTEAFF

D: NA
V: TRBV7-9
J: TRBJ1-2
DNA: TGTGCCAGCAGCCCCAGGGTAGGTTCCAGTGGCTACACCTTC
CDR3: CASSPRVGSSGYTF

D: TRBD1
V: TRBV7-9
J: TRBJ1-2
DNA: TGTGCCAGCAGCAGGGGACAGAAATCTAACTATGGCTACACCTTC
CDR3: CASSRGQKSNYGYTF

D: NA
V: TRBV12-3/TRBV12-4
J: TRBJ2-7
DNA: TGTGCCAGCAGTAAGGACCCCTACGAGCAGTACTTC
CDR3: CASSKDPYEQYF

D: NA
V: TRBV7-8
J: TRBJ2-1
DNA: TGTGCCAGCAGCCCGGGGACTTGGTTTAATGAGCAGTTCTTC
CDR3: CASSPGTWFNEQFF

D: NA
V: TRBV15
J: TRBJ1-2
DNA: TGTGCCACCAGCAGAGATCCAGGTCGAGTCTATGGCTACACCTTC
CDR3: CATSRDPGRVYGYTF

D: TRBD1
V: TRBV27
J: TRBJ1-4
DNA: TGTGCCAGCAGTCCGCAGGGGGCACGGGATGAAAAACTGTTTTTT
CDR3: CASSPQGARDEKLFF